This entry concerns a single T cell receptor (beta chain). Antigen unknown. The second PCR ran 7 to 11 cycles with a sample-barcoded 5' primer and J-beta primers. Each of the samples gave a minimum of 2.5 million paired-end reads that contained CDR3. One entry per CDR3 protein, called by TCRdb with MiXCR from the 5' RACE reads. The data show hundreds of thousands of distinct CDR3 sequences, about 32% seen once. The sample belongs to a study of blood T cells in healthy people across ages. Findings of the study overall: What prevented conclusive comparison of naive and antigen-experienced cells was that PBMCs were unsorted. Among T cells, TCR beta diversity per million cells dropped roughly linearly as age rose.

This CDR3 region has 14 residues. Deletions cut 3 bases from V and 5 bases from J, with 14 bases between. Germline V gene sequence: CDR1 KGHSH, CDR2 LQKENI. Staff drew approximately 9.1 milliliters of peripheral blood from each donor. The sequence was collected from a woman over 75 in good health. What was sequenced was blood. The chain has TRBV18 and TRBJ2-7; D is possibly TRBD1 (6 bases). The DNA for the CDR3 is TGTGCCAGCTCACCCTACAGGGAAAACCACGAGCAGTACTTC. Translating gives CASSPYRENHEQYF.